This T cell receptor beta chain stems from a study of control samples from healthy donors and cancer patients. The germline V gene encodes CDR1 MNHEY and CDR2 SVGAGI. The CDR3 is 14 amino acids. Trimming took 7 bases from V and 7 from J, leaving 17 bases between them. Method: immunoSEQ multiplex PCR; TCRdb's copy keeps in-frame clones and lacks some. The sample holds 50,000 to 55,000 clones, roughly 87% seen once. The sequenced material came from PBMCs. The TCR was taken from a man aged 60 to 69 with head and neck cancer. This chain uses TRBV6-5 with TRBJ2-1; possibly TRBD1 or TRBD2 for D (5 bases each). The CDR3 protein is CASMRAGRANEQFF. DNA for the CDR3: TGTGCCAGCATGCGGGCAGGGCGGGCGAATGAGCAGTTCTTC.